The 5 T cell receptor beta chains below were found in one sample sequenced in a study of blood T cell repertoires in COVID-19. Profiling relied on immunoSEQ multiplex PCR, and the TCRdb table lists in-frame clones only, not all of them. The sample contains around 260,000 clones, about nine tenths of which appear only once. The sample consisted of peripheral blood. The source is a woman aged 40 to 50 who had recovered from COVID-19.

The V gene is TRBV4-2, the J gene TRBJ2-1; 9 bases agree with TRBD2. The CDR3 runs to 15 residues. V was pared by 1 base and J by 3 bases, with 1 base of the junction left unmatched. Germline assignment: CDR1 LGHNA and CDR2 YNFKEQ. In DNA form, the CDR3 reads TGTGCCAGCAGCCAAGGGCGGGGGGGCTACAATGAGCAGTTCTTC. Translating gives CASSQGRGGYNEQFF.

This sequence joins TRBV5-6 and TRBJ2-7; 7 bases match TRBD1. Losses at the gene ends were 0 bases for V and 2 bases for J; bases not matched to a gene: 2. The germline V gene has CDR1 SGHDT and CDR2 YYEEEE. CDR3 length equals 14 residues. The DNA for the CDR3 is TGTGCCAGCAGCTTGGGGGACAGTCCCTACGAGCAGTACTTC. It encodes CASSLGDSPYEQYF.

This clone appeared a single time. The chain carries TRBV10-3 and TRBJ2-3, with TRBD1 identical over 7 bases. V was clipped by 6 bases and J by 4 bases; unmatched bases: 10. Germline lookup yields CDR1 ENHRY and CDR2 SYGVKD. This CDR3 spans 15 amino acids. CDR3: CAISTTGDGSDTQYF. The CDR3 DNA follows: TGTGCCATCAGCACCACAGGGGATGGGTCAGATACGCAGTATTTT.

This clone was observed a handful of times. This chain uses TRBV7-9 with TRBJ2-1, with D maybe TRBD1 (5 bases). Germline V gene data show CDR1 as SEHNR and CDR2 as FQNEAQ (reference sequence). Trimming shortened V by 7 bases and J by 4 bases, and 14 bases separated the two germline ends. This CDR3 has 14 amino acids. CDR3 amino acids: CASTTVSSYNEQFF. DNA for the CDR3: TGTGCCAGCACGACAGTAAGCTCTTACAATGAGCAGTTCTTC.

The chain combines TRBV18 with TRBJ1-2, with D unclear. The V end lost 0 bases, the J end lost 7 bases, and 9 bases lay between the germline ends. Looked up from germline, CDR1 is KGHSH and CDR2 is LQKENI. The CDR3 loop spans 13 amino acids. CDR3 nucleotides: TGTGCCAGCTCACCACCGTTGGGCTCTGGCTACACCTTC. It encodes CASSPPLGSGYTF.